This T cell receptor beta chain was captured in a study of blood T cells in healthy people across ages. Looked up from germline, CDR1 is DFQATT and CDR2 is SNEGSKA (reference sequence). The CDR3 is made up of 14 amino acids. V was cut by 3 bases and J by 2 bases, with 11 bases left in between. For the second PCR, which ran for roughly 6 to 11 cycles, a sample-barcoded 5' primer and a J-beta primer mix were used. MiXCR, applied by TCRdb to the 5' RACE reads, yields one record per CDR3 protein. The sample records about 1.1 million distinct CDR3 sequences, more than 30% being singletons. This clonotype was seen a few times.

V gene TRBV20-1 combines with J gene TRBJ2-1; D may be TRBD1 (6 bases). This sequence was found in a man aged 18 to 29 in good health. Sequenced: blood. The CDR3 nucleotides are TGCAGTGCTAGTGCAGGGGTCACCTACAATGAGCAGTTCTTC. Its protein is CSASAGVTYNEQFF.